This T cell receptor beta chain appears in the sequencing data of a study of shared clonotypes between healthy human individuals. This clone was detected a few times. Sequencing used immunoSEQ multiplex PCR; TCRdb keeps in-frame clones, though not all of them. This sample yields 600,000 to 750,000 clones, of which about two thirds are seen a single time; about 1.7% belongs to the top ten. The CDR3 length is 15 residues. Germline V CDR1 and CDR2: SGHVS, FNYEAQ. V was shortened by 2 bases and J by 1 base, with 11 bases between the two germline ends. The rearrangement links TRBV7-6 to TRBJ1-1, with a tentative D call TRBD1 (6 bases). This TCR came from a woman under 40 in good health. The sample consisted of memory CD4+ T cells sorted from blood. This sample's subset: CD45RA-negative fraction. The CDR3 sequence is CASSLSGQQNTEAFF. In DNA, the CDR3 is TGTGCCAGCAGCTTAAGTGGACAGCAGAACACTGAAGCTTTCTTT.